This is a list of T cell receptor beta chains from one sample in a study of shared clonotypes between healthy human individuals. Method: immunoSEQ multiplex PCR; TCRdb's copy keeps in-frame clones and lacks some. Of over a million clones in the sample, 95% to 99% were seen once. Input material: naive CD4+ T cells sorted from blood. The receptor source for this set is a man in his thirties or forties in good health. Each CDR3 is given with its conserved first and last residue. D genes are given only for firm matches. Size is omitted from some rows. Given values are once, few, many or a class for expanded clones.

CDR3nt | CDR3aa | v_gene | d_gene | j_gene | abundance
TGTGCCAGCAGCGTCCGCGGGATGGGGTCCACCGGGGAGCTGTTTTTT | CASSVRGMGSTGELFF | TRBV9 | - | TRBJ2-2 | -
TGTGCCAGCACCCATCCACCCCAAGATACGCAGTATTTT | CASTHPPQDTQYF | TRBV6-5 | - | TRBJ2-3 | -
TGTGCCAGCAGTTTTTTTTCCAGGGGCCCGGTCGGCACTGAAGCTTTCTTT | CASSFFSRGPVGTEAFF | TRBV27 | - | TRBJ1-1 | -
TGTGCCAGCAGCCCAGGGGGGGCCACAGATACGCAGTATTTT | CASSPGGATDTQYF | TRBV7-9 | - | TRBJ2-3 | once
TGTGCCAGCAGTCGTGGACTAGCGCGCTACAATGAGCAGTTCTTC | CASSRGLARYNEQFF | TRBV6-4 | TRBD2 | TRBJ2-1 | -
TGTGCCAGCACCCCGGGGAGGATCGGCGGGAGTTCGGCGGATACGCAGTATTTT | CASTPGRIGGSSADTQYF | TRBV11-3 | TRBD2 | TRBJ2-3 | -
TGTGCCAGCAGTCTGACGTCCGAGCAGTACTTC | CASSLTSEQYF | TRBV28 | - | TRBJ2-7 | -
TGCGCCAGCAGTACAGGGAAGTACCAAGAGACCCAGTACTTC | CASSTGKYQETQYF | TRBV5-1 | - | TRBJ2-5 | -
TGTGCCAGCAGGAGCATGAGGGGGACTCCCTACAATGAGCAGTTCTTC | CASRSMRGTPYNEQFF | TRBV27 | - | TRBJ2-1 | -
TGTGCCAGCAGCTTAGGACAGGGCTCCTACAATGAGCAGTTCTTC | CASSLGQGSYNEQFF | TRBV7-2 | TRBD1 | TRBJ2-1 | -
TGTGCCAGTAGTCGCGAGGGTAATCGGGGGAGAGATAGCACAGATACGCAGTATTTT | CASSREGNRGRDSTDTQYF | TRBV19 | - | TRBJ2-3 | once
TGTGCCAGCAGCTTATCTCTTGCAGATACGCAGTATTTT | CASSLSLADTQYF | TRBV7-8 | - | TRBJ2-3 | -
TGTGCCAGCAGCTTAGCGGCCTCCTACAATGAGCAGTTCTTC | CASSLAASYNEQFF | TRBV7-9 | - | TRBJ2-1 | -
TGCGCCAGCAGCTTGGGGACTTTTGAAGAGACCCAGTACTTC | CASSLGTFEETQYF | TRBV5-1 | - | TRBJ2-5 | -
TGCGCCAGCAGCCAAGCCGAGCTTGTGGGGGCTTCTGGAAACACCATATATTTT | CASSQAELVGASGNTIYF | TRBV4-1 | - | TRBJ1-3 | -
TGTGCCAGTAGTAAAAGCTCTTCTAGCGGATCCTACGAGCAGTACTTC | CASSKSSSSGSYEQYF | TRBV19 | TRBD2 | TRBJ2-7 | -
TGTGCCACCAGCGAGGCCGGGGGGCCCACCGGGGAGCTGTTTTTT | CATSEAGGPTGELFF | TRBV15 | - | TRBJ2-2 | -
TGTGCCAGCAGTGAAGTCGCGAGATTGGAGCAGCCCCAGCATTTT | CASSEVARLEQPQHF | TRBV6-1 | - | TRBJ1-5 | -
TGTGCCAGCAGCTTTGATTTTGGGCAGGCCGAGACCCAGTACTTC | CASSFDFGQAETQYF | TRBV11-2 | - | TRBJ2-5 | -
TGTGCCAGCAGTTTGAAGGGAGGGTTAGGAAACACCATATATTTT | CASSLKGGLGNTIYF | TRBV28 | - | TRBJ1-3 | -
TGCGCCAGCAGTGTTCGGCGGGGCCCCTACGAGCAGTACTTC | CASSVRRGPYEQYF | TRBV10-2 | - | TRBJ2-7 | -
TGTGCCAGCAGCTTCCGAGGAGGGCCCGGCAATGAGCAGTTCTTC | CASSFRGGPGNEQFF | TRBV7-3 | - | TRBJ2-1 | -
TGTGCCAGCAGTGAAGCCCCGGGACAGGGGTTGGGCGGAAGCATAGATACGCAGTATTTT | CASSEAPGQGLGGSIDTQYF | TRBV2 | TRBD1 | TRBJ2-3 | -
TGTGCCACCAGCAGAGATAGGGCAGGGGGCCAGACTGAAGCTTTCTTT | CATSRDRAGGQTEAFF | TRBV15 | TRBD1 | TRBJ1-1 | -
TGCGCCACCTGGACAGGGGAAAACACCGGGGAGCTGTTTTTT | CATWTGENTGELFF | TRBV10-1 | TRBD1 | TRBJ2-2 | -
TGCGCCAGCAGCCAAGATTACGGGGCTAGAGATACGCAGTATTTT | CASSQDYGARDTQYF | TRBV4-1 | - | TRBJ2-3 | -
TGTGCCAGTAGTATGCAGGGACAACTATATGGCTACACCTTC | CASSMQGQLYGYTF | TRBV19 | - | TRBJ1-2 | -
TGCGCCAGCAGCCAAGATACGACAGGTCTAGCCAAAAACATTCAGTACTTC | CASSQDTTGLAKNIQYF | TRBV4-1 | - | TRBJ2-4 | -
TGTGCCAGCAGTTTACTTAGCGGATACAATGAGCAGTTCTTC | CASSLLSGYNEQFF | TRBV27 | - | TRBJ2-1 | -
TGTGCCAGCTTCCGGGACAGGGGAGACGAGCAGTACTTC | CASFRDRGDEQYF | TRBV18 | TRBD1 | TRBJ2-7 | -
TGTGCCAGCGTAAGACTGAACACTGAAGCTTTCTTT | CASVRLNTEAFF | TRBV28 | - | TRBJ1-1 | -
TGTGCCAGCAGCCCGGGACAGGCCATAGGGGGACCCTCCCACAATGAGCAGTTCTTC | CASSPGQAIGGPSHNEQFF | TRBV5-4 | TRBD1 | TRBJ2-1 | -
TGTGCCAGCAGTTTCGGGGGCAGATACAATGAGCAGTTCTTC | CASSFGGRYNEQFF | TRBV28 | - | TRBJ2-1 | -
TGTGCCAGCAGCTCCCGGCTTTTCAATCCGACAGGGAAATTTGGCTACACCTTC | CASSSRLFNPTGKFGYTF | TRBV7-6 | TRBD1 | TRBJ1-2 | -
TGTGCCATCAGTGGGGACGGAGGGTTCAACAATGAGCAGTTCTTC | CAISGDGGFNNEQFF | TRBV10-3 | - | TRBJ2-1 | -
TGTGCCAGCAGCCCGGGACTAGTTCCGTTCTTC | CASSPGLVPFF | TRBV11-2 | TRBD2 | TRBJ2-1 | -
TGCGCCAGCAGCAGTCGAGGGATAGCTGGGGAGCTGTTTTTT | CASSSRGIAGELFF | TRBV5-1 | - | TRBJ2-2 | -
TGTGCCAGCCGAGTACCCTACGGGGGGAACTATGGCTACACCTTC | CASRVPYGGNYGYTF | TRBV28 | - | TRBJ1-2 | -
TGTGCCAGCTCACCACTGACTAGCGGGTCCTACGAGCAGTACTTC | CASSPLTSGSYEQYF | TRBV18 | TRBD2 | TRBJ2-7 | -
TGTGCCAGCAGCTTAGCCGGGACCACAGATACGCAGTATTTT | CASSLAGTTDTQYF | TRBV7-9 | - | TRBJ2-3 | -